This T cell receptor beta chain came from a study of T cell responses to AZD1222 COVID-19 vaccine. Findings and limits, study-wide: An increase in Spike-specific TCR breadth and depth was observed after two AZD1222 doses. The donors showed a predominance of white British ancestry and of females, with possible underestimation of clonal diversity. Spike as a whole was targeted by vaccine-associated CD4 TCRs, dominant at 160-218 and 743-854.

Profiled with immunoSEQ multiplex PCR; TCRdb holds only in-frame clones, not every one. The top ten hold approximately 1.8% of the sample, which has 180,000 or so clones, about nine tenths seen once. Turning to this clone: Its antigen is not known.

CDR1 is SGHNT and CDR2 is YYREEE in the germline V gene (reference sequence). The CDR3 extends over 16 amino acids. Trimming took 2 bases from V and 8 from J; bases not matched to a gene: 11. Pooling was applied to second doses at about 4 or about 12 weeks. The rearrangement joins TRBV5-4 to TRBJ1-4; 8 bases agree with TRBD1. Sequencing was performed on peripheral blood, taken 28 days after the second AZD1222 dose. The receptor was isolated from an adult who received the AZD1222 COVID-19 vaccine. The CDR3 loop reads CASSLGTGAAREKLFF. CDR3 coding DNA: TGTGCCAGCAGCTTAGGGACAGGCGCTGCGCGGGAAAAACTGTTTTTT.